This TCR beta chain appears in the sequencing data of a study of blood T cell repertoires in COVID-19. Study in general: Sources were T cells, B-cell-depleted T cells, or PBMCs; the material itself was cDNA or gDNA.

Only a few counts were recorded for this clone. The table came from immunoSEQ multiplex PCR; TCRdb's copy has only in-frame clones and leaves some out. The sample includes around 170,000 clones, less than 90% of them seen just once. Germline values: CDR1 LNHDA, CDR2 SQIVND (reference sequence). Trimming took 7 bases from V and 6 from J; bases not matched to a gene: 14. The CDR3 is 16 residues long. What was sequenced was peripheral blood. V gene TRBV19 combines with J gene TRBJ2-1; TRBD2 matches 8 bases. The TCR originated in an older woman with COVID-19, enrolled during active disease. The CDR3 reads CASKSGGAGGFNEQFF. The CDR3 DNA sequence: TGTGCCAGTAAGAGTGGGGGCGCGGGAGGATTCAATGAGCAGTTCTTC.